These 18 T cell receptor beta chains share one sample of origin, sequenced in a study of OX40 agonist ivuxolimab in advanced cancers. Repertoires were generated with immunoSEQ multiplex PCR, while TCRdb's copy carries only in-frame clones and drops some. In the table there are around 83,000 clones, 90% to 95% of which are singletons. Specimen: CD4+ or CD8+ T cells sorted from blood, collected in a trial of the OX40 agonist ivuxolimab. The receptors were sampled from an adult with an advanced solid tumor such as melanoma, head and neck, liver or kidney cancer.

J is TRBJ2-5 and V is TRBV7-6, with unresolved D. CDR1 is SGHVS and CDR2 is FNYEAQ in the germline V gene. Trimming cost V 0 bases and J 2 bases, with 7 bases left between them. The CDR3 has 14 amino acids. This CDR3 is CASSLAGIQETQYF. The CDR3 DNA reads as TGTGCCAGCAGCTTAGCAGGGATTCAAGAGACCCAGTACTTC. Complete variable domain (other parts from reference TRBV7-6 and TRBJ2-5): GAGVSQSPRYKVTKRGQDVALRCDPISGHVSLYWYRQALGQGPEFLTYFNYEAQQDKSGLPNDRFSAERPEGSISTLTIQRTEQRDSAMYRCASSLAGIQETQYFGPGTRLLVL.

V is TRBV5-1 and J is TRBJ2-1, with 13 bases identical to TRBD2. Losses at the gene ends were 0 bases for V and 9 bases for J; bases not matched to a gene: 3. Per germline, CDR1 SGHRS and CDR2 YFSETQ. The CDR3 has 15 amino acids. CDR3 nucleotide sequence: TGCGCCAGCAGCTTGGATACTAGCGGGAGGGTTGAGCAGTTCTTC. This encodes CASSLDTSGRVEQFF. The variable domain in full, completed from reference TRBV5-1 and TRBJ2-1, reads KAGVTQTPRYLIKTRGQQVTLSCSPISGHRSVSWYQQTPGQGLQFLFEYFSETQRNKGNFPGRFSGRQFSNSRSEMNVSTLELGDSALYLCASSLDTSGRVEQFFGPGTRLTVL.

The rearrangement links TRBV9 to TRBJ1-3; D remains ambiguous. V lost 1 base and J lost 0, with 11 bases in between. In germline, CDR1 is SGDLS, CDR2 YYNGEE. The CDR3 sequence is 16 residues long. The CDR3 nucleotides are TGTGCCAGCAGCGTACAGGCCGACCTCTCTGGAAACACCATATATTTT. Translation gives CASSVQADLSGNTIYF.

This clone was counted a few times. The genes are TRBV7-9 and TRBJ2-4; perhaps TRBD1 as D (5 bases). CDR1 and CDR2 (germline): SEHNR, FQNEAQ (reference sequence). V lost 5 bases and J 11 bases, leaving 16 bases between the germline ends. CDR3 length: 13 amino acids. CDR3 DNA sequence: TGTGCCAGCAGCCCCACGACAGTGAATGTTCAGTACTTC. This codes for CASSPTTVNVQYF. Full variable domain (rest looked up from reference TRBV7-9 and TRBJ2-4): DTGVSQNPRHKITKRGQNVTFRCDPISEHNRLYWYRQTLGQGPEFLTYFQNEAQLEKSRLLSDRFSAERPKGSFSTLEIQRTEQGDSAMYLCASSPTTVNVQYFGAGTRLSVL.

This clone is a singleton in its sample. The CDR3 DNA follows: TGCGCCAGCAGTTCGCTCGTCTCCACAGATACGCAGTATTTT. Translated, it gives CASSSLVSTDTQYF. This chain connects TRBV5-1 to TRBJ2-3; D not certain. The V end was cut by 5 bases, the J end by 2 bases, with 12 bases between. Germline-derived CDR1 and CDR2 are SGHRS and YFSETQ. The CDR3 consists of 14 residues.

The genes are TRBV19 and TRBJ2-1; 12 bases match TRBD2. The V and J ends lost 5 bases and 8 bases, in that order; junction bases with no gene match: 7. This CDR3 has 15 amino acids. Germline values: CDR1 LNHDA, CDR2 SQIVND (reference sequence). The DNA for the CDR3 is TGTGCCAGTAGTGCCCGTCTAGCGGGAGGGCATGAGCAGTTCTTC. The encoded protein is CASSARLAGGHEQFF.

In DNA, the CDR3 is TGTGCCAGCAGTTTAAACAGGGTCGGGAACACTGAAGCTTTCTTT. Its translation: CASSLNRVGNTEAFF. The genes are TRBV28 and TRBJ1-1, with D possibly TRBD1 on 6 matching bases. Trimming pared 2 bases from V and 1 base from J, leaving 11 bases between. The CDR3 has 15 residues. Germline CDR1 is MDHEN and CDR2 is SYDVKM. The variable domain in full, with the rest retrieved from reference TRBV28 and TRBJ1-1, is DVKVTQSSRYLVKRTGEKVFLECVQDMDHENMFWYRQDPGLGLRLIYFSYDVKMKEKGDIPEGYSVSREKKERFSLILESASTNQTSMYLCASSLNRVGNTEAFFGQGTRLTVV.

The J gene is TRBJ1-2, the V gene TRBV14; D is unresolved. The CDR3 is 13 amino acids. Germline V lookup: CDR1 SGHDN, CDR2 FVKESK. V was clipped by 1 base and J by 8 bases, with 11 bases between them. CDR3 DNA sequence: TGTGCCAGCAGCCAAGTTGGAGCTGGGGGCTACACCTTC. Translated, it gives CASSQVGAGGYTF.

This chain connects TRBV23-1 to TRBJ1-3, with D maybe TRBD1 (5 bases). Being an ORF, TRBV23-1 has a function that is uncertain. Trimming took 6 bases from V and 6 from J, leaving 21 bases between them. The CDR3 runs 16 residues. The DNA of the CDR3 is TGCGCCAGCAGGCCGCCCAGGGACCTCACTACAAACACCATATATTTT. It translates to CASRPPRDLTTNTIYF.

The gene calls are TRBV7-3 and TRBJ2-2; 8 bases match TRBD2. Germline-derived CDR1 and CDR2 are SGHTA and FQGTGA. The J segment lost 0 bases and the V segment lost 5 bases, leaving 5 bases of the junction unmatched. This CDR3 contains 16 residues. In nucleotides, the CDR3 is TGTGCCAGCAGCAGGTTTAGCGGGACGAACACCGGGGAGCTGTTTTTT. It encodes CASSRFSGTNTGELFF.

This clone was found a few times. CDR3 in amino acids: CASSFLGRSEQYF. Written as DNA, the CDR3 is TGTGCCAGCAGCTTTCTCGGGAGGAGCGAGCAGTACTTC. This chain joins TRBV7-9 and TRBJ2-7, with 7 bases that match TRBD2. Germline V gives CDR1 SEHNR, CDR2 FQNEAQ (reference sequence). V gave up 3 bases and J gave up 6 bases; unmatched junction bases: 5. The CDR3 runs to 13 residues.

In this sample, this clone turned up once. This chain uses TRBV19 with TRBJ1-1; D ambiguous. Between the trimmed V and J ends, which lost 10 bases and 2 bases, there was a span of 20 bases. This CDR3 spans 15 amino acids. Germline CDR1 is LNHDA and CDR2 is SQIVND (reference sequence). The CDR3, as DNA: TGTGCCACCTTTCCGGTGGCCGGAGCTAACACTGAAGCTTTCTTT. It codes for CATFPVAGANTEAFF.

This sequence joins TRBV28 and TRBJ2-1; D is possibly TRBD2 (6 bases). The CDR3 runs to 13 residues. V shed 2 bases and J shed 7 bases, with 9 bases lying between them. Per the germline V gene, CDR1 is MDHEN and CDR2 is SYDVKM. CDR3 coding DNA: TGTGCCAGCAGTTTACTAGCGATGAATGAGCAGTTCTTC. Its translation is CASSLLAMNEQFF.

The rearrangement joins TRBV10-2 to TRBJ2-5, with D uncertain. Trimming pared 5 bases from V and 0 bases from J, leaving 13 bases between. CDR1 and CDR2 from the germline V gene are WSHSY and SAAADI. The CDR3 has 15 residues. CDR3 in amino acids: CASSPAPWNQETQYF. The DNA of the CDR3 is TGCGCCAGCAGTCCAGCCCCCTGGAACCAAGAGACCCAGTACTTC.

The chain combines TRBV30 with TRBJ2-7, with 8 bases lining up with TRBD2. Looked up from germline, CDR1 is GTSNPN and CDR2 is SVGIG (reference sequence). Trimming cost V 4 bases and J 9 bases; bases outside gene matches: 11. This CDR3 spans 13 amino acids. As DNA, the CDR3 is TGTGCCTGGATCGGGACTAGTACCATTGTGCAGTACTTC. This gives the protein CAWIGTSTIVQYF. Using reference TRBV30 and TRBJ2-7 for the parts outside the CDR3, the full variable domain is SQTIHQWPATLVQPVGSPLSLECTVEGTSNPNLYWYRQAAGRGLQLLFYSVGIGQISSEVPQNLSASRPQDRQFILSSKKLLLSDSGFYLCAWIGTSTIVQYFGPGTRLTVT.

V gene TRBV7-2 combines with J gene TRBJ2-7, with 7 bases aligning to TRBD1. V shed 4 bases, J shed 7 bases, and the junction held 7 bases outside the gene matches. Germline V gene sequence: CDR1 SGHTA, CDR2 FQGNSA. The length of the CDR3 is 13 residues. The CDR3 DNA reads as TGTGCCAGCAGCTCTGGGACAGCCGGGGAGCAGTACTTC. Amino acids: CASSSGTAGEQYF. The full variable domain, its missing parts supplied by reference TRBV7-2 and TRBJ2-7, is GAGVSQSPSNKVTEKGKDVELRCDPISGHTALYWYRQSLGQGLEFLIYFQGNSAPDKSGLPSDRFSAERTGGSVSTLTIQRTQQEDSAVYLCASSSGTAGEQYFGPGTRLTVT.

CDR3 coding DNA: TGTGCCAGTAGTATGCGCAGGACCTACGAGCAGTACTTC. Its protein is CASSMRRTYEQYF. The rearrangement uses TRBV19 and TRBJ2-7; D gene uncertain. Germline CDR1 LNHDA, CDR2 SQIVND (reference sequence). Deletions cut 3 bases from V and 2 bases from J, with 8 bases between. The CDR3 contains 13 residues.

The chain uses TRBV28 and TRBJ1-2; D is uncertain. Germline V gene sequence: CDR1 MDHEN, CDR2 SYDVKM. The CDR3 runs 13 residues. The V end was cut by 4 bases, the J end by 7 bases, with 13 bases between. For the CDR3, the DNA is TGTGCCAGCAGTTCCCGGAGTCCCTTTGGCTACACCTTC. Its protein product is CASSSRSPFGYTF.